This T cell receptor beta chain appears in the sequencing data of a study of blood T cell repertoires in COVID-19. Study overall: Collection of acute and convalescent COVID-19 samples took place in the United States, Italy and Spain. The cDNA or gDNA used as material had been derived from T cells, B-cell-depleted T cells, or PBMCs.

The CDR3 is made up of 16 amino acids. Trimming removed 1 base from V and 4 bases from J, with 14 bases in between. Germline loops: CDR1 SGHTA, CDR2 FQGNSA. In the original workflow: Estimates of nucleated cell counts were drawn from the amplification of reference gene primers. Libraries were prepared by immunoSEQ multiplex PCR; TCRdb keeps only in-frame clonotypes and omits some of them. The V and J calls and clone size are taken from that table; D and trimming were inferred from the DNA. This sample has more than 55,000 clones; around 90% occur once, and the top ten carry roughly 15%. Sequencing was carried out using peripheral blood. This chain connects TRBV7-2 to TRBJ2-1; the D gene is possibly TRBD2 (6 bases). The clonotype comes from a man at least 80 years old with acute or convalescent COVID-19. CDR3 residues: CASSLDAGRDYNEQFF. As DNA, the CDR3 is TGTGCCAGCAGCTTAGACGCGGGACGGGATTACAATGAGCAGTTCTTC.